These 6 T cell receptor beta chains came from one sample sequenced in a study of identical twins. In TCRdb, the 5' RACE reads were re-called with MiXCR into one record per CDR3 protein. There are about 660,000 distinct CDR3 sequences in the sample; approximately 9% occur only once, and 0.98% lies in the top ten. Separately, the same data were catalogued under a study of yellow fever vaccine responses in identical twins.

Specimen: PBMCs. The receptor set was obtained from a woman younger than 30 in good health.

V is TRBV9 and J is TRBJ1-5; 8 nucleotides line up with TRBD1. V shed 3 bases and J 4 bases; nucleotides not matched to a gene: 3. Germline values: CDR1 SGDLS, CDR2 YYNGEE. There are 14 residues in the CDR3. Here the CDR3 reads CASSGRQGNQPQHF. The DNA of the CDR3 is TGTGCCAGCAGCGGTCGACAGGGGAATCAGCCCCAGCATTTT.

The table lists this clonotype with many counts. The chain uses TRBV20-1 and TRBJ1-1; D perhaps matches TRBD1 (5 bases). V dropped 6 bases and J dropped 3 bases, with 17 bases sitting between them. Germline CDR1 is DFQATT and CDR2 is SNEGSKA (reference sequence). The CDR3 covers 14 residues. The DNA of the CDR3 is TGCAGTGCAAGGGGCGGGGGGGGACACACTGAAGCTTTCTTT. It is translated as CSARGGGGHTEAFF.

This rearrangement joins TRBV7-2 to TRBJ2-5; 7 positions agree with TRBD2. Germline trimming cut 5 bases from V and 2 bases from J; bases unmatched to any gene: 5. The germline V gene encodes CDR1 SGHTA and CDR2 FQGNSA. The CDR3 extends over 14 amino acids. The CDR3 sequence is CASSASGVQETQYF. The CDR3 coding sequence is TGTGCCAGCAGCGCGAGCGGGGTACAAGAGACCCAGTACTTC.

This clonotype occurred a few times. This chain uses TRBV6-1 with TRBJ2-7, with TRBD1 matching 7 bases. The CDR3 length is 15 residues. The trim removed 6 bases at V and 3 bases at J, leaving 11 bases unmatched. Germline V gene sequence: CDR1 MNHNS, CDR2 SASEGT. CDR3 sequence: CASSETLDRRYEQYF. Here the CDR3 DNA reads TGTGCCAGCAGCGAAACACTGGACAGGCGCTACGAGCAGTACTTC.

This clonotype was counted many times. V and J are TRBV3-1 and TRBJ1-1; 7 bases match TRBD1. Germline values: CDR1 LGHDT, CDR2 YNNKEL (reference sequence). The CDR3 length is 14 residues. Unmatched junction bases numbered 7, after V lost 3 bases and J lost 6 bases. In DNA form, the CDR3 reads TGTGCCAGCAGCCAGGTGACAGGGTACTCTGAAGCTTTCTTT. Its protein is CASSQVTGYSEAFF. Full variable domain (remainder filled in from reference TRBV3-1 and TRBJ1-1): DTAVSQTPKYLVTQMGNDKSIKCEQNLGHDTMYWYKQDSKKFLKIMFSYNNKELIINETVPNRFSPKSPDKAHLNLHINSLELGDSAVYFCASSQVTGYSEAFFGQGTRLTVV.

This clonotype came up many times. The chain is built from TRBV12-3 or TRBV12-4 and TRBJ2-1, with D perhaps TRBD1 (5 bases). V was clipped by 7 bases and J by 4 bases, with 17 bases between them. The CDR3 length is 15 residues. This chain's CDR3 is CASTRGGATYNEQFF. CDR3 DNA sequence: TGTGCCAGCACCCGAGGTGGGGCAACTTACAATGAGCAGTTCTTC.